This T cell receptor (beta chain) was documented in a study of CD8+ T cells in alopecia areata (dated by TCRdb to between 2017 and 2018). Concerning the study at large: The treated patients, all with moderate-to-severe alopecia areata, were enrolled in an open-label pilot trial of oral tofacitinib given at 5 to 10 mg twice daily. Patients stayed on tofacitinib for 6 to 18 months and then had 6 months of follow-up off drug so that delayed response and recurrence could be assessed. In treated patients, disease severity was measured using the SALT score, which gives the percentage of scalp surface area affected. High-throughput TCRbeta sequencing was used to examine T cell clonal expansion in alopecia areata in both the C3H/HeJ mouse model and human patients. On the human side, TCRbeta sequencing was run on scalp tissue and on sorted CD4+ and CD8+ peripheral blood T cells from healthy controls and from alopecia areata patients with either patchy or totalis/universalis disease. Tofacitinib-treated patients had biopsies at baseline and at 4 and 24 weeks of treatment, with a later scalp biopsy in several patients. Clonality in the scalp was compared among normal scalp (n=4), patchy alopecia areata scalp (n=8), and alopecia totalis/universalis scalp (n=8). RNA was extracted with the PAXgene miRNA kit for fixed scalp, the miRNeasy kit for PBMCs, and the RNeasy kit for mouse skin. TCRbeta CDR3 regions were amplified by immunoSEQ multiplex PCR using 35 Vbeta forward and 13 Jbeta reverse primers. Here is what the overall study found, with its caveats: Resident alphabeta T cells in normal human skin are also sequenced, complicating scalp TCR repertoire analysis, unlike mouse skin dominated by gammadelta T cells. Lesional scalp, especially in alopecia totalis/universalis, showed higher clonality and more expanded CD8+ clones than normal scalp, suggesting antigenic drive. Many expanded lesional clones were found to persist in scalp and blood during tofacitinib treatment, and relapse after treatment cessation may be partly explained by this persistence. Because the treated cohort was small and had just a single nonresponder, larger studies are needed to establish links between baseline CD8+ expansion and response. Tofacitinib significantly lowered scalp clonality and the number of expanded CD8+ clones among the top 100 scalp clones. TCR sequences shared between patients were less clear than in mice, possibly partly because of HLA diversity in the patient population.

For this clone: The antigen this receptor binds is unknown. Per-base qualities were not stored, and no clone one base away is much larger.

Taken with the paper, the label for treatment or condition translates to: oral pan-JAK inhibitor, 5-10 mg twice daily. From alopecia areata patients, peripheral blood was collected along with lesional scalp punch biopsies. PBMCs were isolated by density centrifugation and stained for CD3, CD4 and CD8, after which CD4+ and CD8+ T cells were sorted on a FACSAria. According to the germline V gene, CDR1 reads SGHTA and CDR2 reads FQGNSA. Its CDR3 holds 16 amino acids, cysteine through phenylalanine. The DNA shown is the 48-base CDR3, in frame from base 1. V is cut by 5 bases and J by 2 bases, and the space between the germline ends is 16 bases. The method behind the library was the immunoSEQ multiplex PCR assay. RNA was extracted from all samples and reverse transcribed into cDNA, which served as template for TCR sequencing. SuperScript III was used to make first-strand cDNA, primed with a 2:1 mix of oligo-dT and random hexamers. A synthetic immune receptor repertoire was used to measure amplification bias, and any remaining bias was corrected computationally. In the authors' own workflow: After raw reads were preprocessed to remove errors, the CDR3 was defined following IMGT conventions as running from the conserved cysteine to phenylalanine. To get clonality, Shannon entropy was normalized by log2 of the number of productive unique TCRs and the result was subtracted from 1. CD4 or CD8 identity of scalp clones was inferred by cross-referencing scalp TCRbeta sequences with sorted blood CD4 and CD8 repertoires. The immuneACCESS repertoire file appears here via TCRdb, limited to in-frame rearrangements. These files lack a portion of the clones; in checked studies, under half of the deficit traces to unresolved V genes, and the cause of the others is not known. Clonal size and the V and J genes are those of that table, whereas D and trimming came from the DNA. For this sample the table gives approximately 210,000 clones, of which approximately 40% were detected only once. The ten biggest clones cover about 2.4% of the sample.

Sequenced material: CD4+ T cells sorted from blood, taken around week 37, from a patient treated with tofacitinib. The rearrangement combines TRBV7-2 with TRBJ2-1; TRBD2 could be the D gene, as 6 bases match. This clonotype originated in a human donor with alopecia areata. DNA sequence: TGTGCCAGCAGCCTATCGTTTAGCGGAGCCTACAATGAGCAGTTCTTC. The encoded protein is CASSLSFSGAYNEQFF.